This TCR beta chain stems from a study of CD8+CD57+ T cells in acquired aplastic anemia. Study-wide context: DNA per sorted CD4+ or CD8+ sample ranged roughly 0.19 to 30 ug, averaging about 3.4 ug. Study observations and caveats: There were 25 to 35 CD8+ CDR3 sequences that occurred in both patients and controls.

Template material for TCR beta VDJ and CDR3 profiling consisted of genomic DNA. TCRdb reprocessed the reads via MiXCR and lists one record per CDR3 protein. The data hold approximately 180,000 distinct CDR3 sequences, with around half observed a single time. There are many counts of this clonotype. Its target is not known. Patients sequenced had flow cytometry evidence of CD8+CD57+ cell expansion. This sequence originates from a human donor with aplastic anemia. The sample comprised sorted CD4+, CD8+, or CD8+CD57+ T cells (not recorded which) from PBMCs.

CDR3 region: CASSLWAGGTGANVLTF. Written as DNA, the CDR3 is TGTGCCAGCAGCTTATGGGCGGGGGGCACTGGGGCCAACGTCCTGACTTTC. The V gene is TRBV7-2, the J gene TRBJ2-6, with 8 bases identical to TRBD2. Germline CDR1 reads SGHTA; CDR2 reads FQGNSA. V shed 2 bases, J shed 2 bases, and the junction held 5 bases outside the gene matches. This CDR3 comprises 17 residues.